This T cell receptor beta chain is drawn from a study of T cell repertoires in cytomegalovirus infection. Study-wide results and limits: Cumulative public TCR beta family frequency identified carriers of CMV plus the relevant HLA. HLA-C-restricted CMV clonotypes gave the most frequent clonotype in two of eight donors.

TCRdb independently ran MiXCR on the reads; one entry per CDR3 protein. Of around 440,000 distinct CDR3 sequences listed, 11% are singletons. This clonotype was counted a few times. Its antigen remains unidentified. This CDR3 is built from 12 residues. CDR1 is SGHTS, CDR2 YDEGEE, per germline. Trimming removed 10 bases from V and 4 bases from J, with 13 bases in between. V gene TRBV5-8 combines with J gene TRBJ2-3; D is undetermined. The sequence was collected from a human donor in good health (CMV status not recorded). Some clones in this sample may be carry-over from other donors' samples. Sequenced: PBMCs. The CDR3 loop is CASAIPPDTQYF. The CDR3 DNA is TGTGCCTCCGCGATTCCTCCAGATACGCAGTATTTT.